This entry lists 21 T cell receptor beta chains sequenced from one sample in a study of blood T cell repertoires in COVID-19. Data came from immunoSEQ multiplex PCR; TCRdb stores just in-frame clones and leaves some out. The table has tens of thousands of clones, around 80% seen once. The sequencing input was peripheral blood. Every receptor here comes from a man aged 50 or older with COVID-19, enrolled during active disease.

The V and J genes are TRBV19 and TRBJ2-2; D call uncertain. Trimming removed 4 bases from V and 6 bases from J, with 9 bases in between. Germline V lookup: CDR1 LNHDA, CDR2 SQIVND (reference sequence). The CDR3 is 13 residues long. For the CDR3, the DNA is TGTGCCAGTAGTAACGACCAGGCCGGGGAGCTGTTTTTT. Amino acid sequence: CASSNDQAGELFF.

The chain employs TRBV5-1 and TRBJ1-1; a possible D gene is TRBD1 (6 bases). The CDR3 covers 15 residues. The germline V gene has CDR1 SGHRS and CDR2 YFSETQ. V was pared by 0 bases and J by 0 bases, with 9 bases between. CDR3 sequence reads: CASSLVPGVNTEAFF. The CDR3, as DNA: TGCGCCAGCAGCTTGGTTCCAGGGGTGAACACTGAAGCTTTCTTT.

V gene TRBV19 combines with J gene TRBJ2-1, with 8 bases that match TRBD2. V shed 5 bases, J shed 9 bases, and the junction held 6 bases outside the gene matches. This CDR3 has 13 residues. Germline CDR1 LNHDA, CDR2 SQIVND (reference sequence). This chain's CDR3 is CASSLGTRGEQFF. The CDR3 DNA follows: TGTGCCAGTAGTCTCGGGACTAGGGGTGAGCAGTTCTTC.

The CDR3 reads CASSSLGLSPYNEQFF. The CDR3 DNA sequence: TGTGCCAGCAGTTCCCTAGGACTATCCCCTTACAATGAGCAGTTCTTC. This chain connects TRBV6-2 or TRBV6-3 to TRBJ2-1, with D possibly matching TRBD2 (6 bases). V was clipped by 4 bases and J by 4 bases, with 17 bases between them. Germline values: CDR1 MNHEY, CDR2 SVGEGT. This CDR3 spans 16 amino acids.

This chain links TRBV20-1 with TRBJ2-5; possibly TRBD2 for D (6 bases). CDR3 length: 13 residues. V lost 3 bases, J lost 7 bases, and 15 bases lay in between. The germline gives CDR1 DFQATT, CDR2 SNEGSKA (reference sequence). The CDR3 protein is CSASLLARRTQYF. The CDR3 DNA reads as TGCAGTGCTAGTTTACTAGCCCGAAGGACCCAGTACTTC.

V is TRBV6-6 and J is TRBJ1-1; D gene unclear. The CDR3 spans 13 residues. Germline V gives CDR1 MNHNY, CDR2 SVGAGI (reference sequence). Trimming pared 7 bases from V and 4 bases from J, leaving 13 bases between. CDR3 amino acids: CASNSGLSTEAFF. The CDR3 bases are TGTGCCAGCAATAGCGGTCTGAGCACTGAAGCTTTCTTT.

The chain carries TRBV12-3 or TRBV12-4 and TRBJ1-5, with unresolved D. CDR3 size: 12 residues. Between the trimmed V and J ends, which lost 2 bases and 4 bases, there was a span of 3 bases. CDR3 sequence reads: CASSLTNQPQHF. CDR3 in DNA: TGTGCCAGCAGTTTAACTAATCAGCCCCAGCATTTT.

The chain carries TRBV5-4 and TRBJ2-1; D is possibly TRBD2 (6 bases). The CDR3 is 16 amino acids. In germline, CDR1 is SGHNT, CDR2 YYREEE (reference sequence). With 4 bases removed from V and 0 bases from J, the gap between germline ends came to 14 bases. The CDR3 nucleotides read TGTGCCAGCAGCCGGGACTTCCAAAGCTCCTACAATGAGCAGTTCTTC. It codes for CASSRDFQSSYNEQFF.

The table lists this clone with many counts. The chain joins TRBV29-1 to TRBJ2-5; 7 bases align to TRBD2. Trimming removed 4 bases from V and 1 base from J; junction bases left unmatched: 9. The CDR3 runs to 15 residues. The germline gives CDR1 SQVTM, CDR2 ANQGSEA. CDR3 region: CSVVIRLAVQETQYF. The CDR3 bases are TGCAGCGTTGTAATCAGACTAGCTGTCCAAGAGACCCAGTACTTC. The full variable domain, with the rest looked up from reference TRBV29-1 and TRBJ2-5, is SAVISQKPSRDICQRGTSLTIQCQVDSQVTMMFWYRQQPGQSLTLIATANQGSEATYESGFVIDKFPISRPNLTFSTLTVSNMSPEDSSIYLCSVVIRLAVQETQYFGPGTRLLVL.

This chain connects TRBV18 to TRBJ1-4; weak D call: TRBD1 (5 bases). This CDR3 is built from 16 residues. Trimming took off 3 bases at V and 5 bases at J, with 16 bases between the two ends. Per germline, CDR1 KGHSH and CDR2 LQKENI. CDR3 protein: CASSPGDSSLNEKLFF. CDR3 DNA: TGTGCCAGCTCACCGGGCGACAGCTCTTTAAATGAAAAACTGTTTTTT.

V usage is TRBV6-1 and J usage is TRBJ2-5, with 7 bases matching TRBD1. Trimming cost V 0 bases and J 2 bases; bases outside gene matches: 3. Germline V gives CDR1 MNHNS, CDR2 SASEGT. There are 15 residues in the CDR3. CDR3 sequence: CASSEAGRGQETQYF. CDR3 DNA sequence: TGTGCCAGCAGTGAAGCGGGCAGGGGGCAAGAGACCCAGTACTTC.

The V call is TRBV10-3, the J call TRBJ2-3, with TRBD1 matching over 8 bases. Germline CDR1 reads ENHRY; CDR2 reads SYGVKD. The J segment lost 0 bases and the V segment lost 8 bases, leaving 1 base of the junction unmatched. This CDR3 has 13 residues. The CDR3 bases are TGTGCCATCGGACAGGGTAGCACAGATACGCAGTATTTT. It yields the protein CAIGQGSTDTQYF.

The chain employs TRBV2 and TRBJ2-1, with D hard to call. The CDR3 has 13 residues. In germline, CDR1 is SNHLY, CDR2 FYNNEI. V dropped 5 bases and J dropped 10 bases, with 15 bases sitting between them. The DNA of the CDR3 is TGTGCCAGCAGTTTTCCGGGTCTACCCGAGCAGTTCTTC. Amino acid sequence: CASSFPGLPEQFF.

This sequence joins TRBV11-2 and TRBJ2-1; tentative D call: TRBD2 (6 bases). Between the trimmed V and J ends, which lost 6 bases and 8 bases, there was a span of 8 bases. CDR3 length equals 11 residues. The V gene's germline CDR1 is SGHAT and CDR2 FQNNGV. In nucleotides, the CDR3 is TGTGCCAGCAGTCCGGGAGATGAGCAGTTCTTC. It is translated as CASSPGDEQFF.

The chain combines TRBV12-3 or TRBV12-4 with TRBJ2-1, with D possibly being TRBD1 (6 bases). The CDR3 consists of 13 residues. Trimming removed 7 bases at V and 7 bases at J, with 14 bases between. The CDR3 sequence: CASTFQGMNEQFF. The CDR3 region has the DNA TGTGCCAGCACTTTCCAGGGGATGAATGAGCAGTTCTTC.

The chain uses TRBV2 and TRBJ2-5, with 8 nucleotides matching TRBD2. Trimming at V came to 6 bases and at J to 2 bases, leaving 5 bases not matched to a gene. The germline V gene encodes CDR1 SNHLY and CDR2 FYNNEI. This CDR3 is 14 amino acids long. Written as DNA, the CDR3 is TGTGCCAGCAGAGGCGGGGGGACTCAAGAGACCCAGTACTTC. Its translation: CASRGGGTQETQYF.

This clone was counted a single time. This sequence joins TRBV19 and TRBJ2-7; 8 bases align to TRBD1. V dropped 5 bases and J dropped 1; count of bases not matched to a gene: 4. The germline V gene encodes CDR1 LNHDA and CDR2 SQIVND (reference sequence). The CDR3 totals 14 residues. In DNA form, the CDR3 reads TGTGCCAGTAGTGTCGGACAGGGTTCCTACGAGCAGTACTTC. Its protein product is CASSVGQGSYEQYF. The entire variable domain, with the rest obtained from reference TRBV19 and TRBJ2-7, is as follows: DGGITQSPKYLFRKEGQNVTLSCEQNLNHDAMYWYRQDPGQGLRLIYYSQIVNDFQKGDIAEGYSVSREKKESFPLTVTSAQKNPTAFYLCASSVGQGSYEQYFGPGTRLTVT.

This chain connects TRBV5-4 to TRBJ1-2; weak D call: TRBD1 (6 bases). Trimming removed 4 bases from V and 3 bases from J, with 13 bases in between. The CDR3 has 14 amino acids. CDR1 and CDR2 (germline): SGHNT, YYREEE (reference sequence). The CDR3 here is CASSTGTEDYGYTF. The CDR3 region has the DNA TGTGCCAGCAGCACAGGGACGGAGGACTATGGCTACACCTTC.

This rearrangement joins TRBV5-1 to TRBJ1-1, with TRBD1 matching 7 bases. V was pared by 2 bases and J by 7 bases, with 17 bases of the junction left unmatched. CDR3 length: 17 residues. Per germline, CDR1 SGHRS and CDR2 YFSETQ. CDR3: CASSFGSTGEFIGEAFF. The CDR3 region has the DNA TGCGCCAGCAGCTTTGGATCCACAGGGGAATTCATCGGTGAAGCTTTCTTT.

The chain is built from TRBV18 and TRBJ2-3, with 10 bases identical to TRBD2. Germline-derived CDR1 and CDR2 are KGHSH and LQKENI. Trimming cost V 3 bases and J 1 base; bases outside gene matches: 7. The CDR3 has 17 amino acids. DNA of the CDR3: TGTGCCAGCTCACCCTTGCTCGGGACTAGCGGCACAGATACGCAGTATTTT. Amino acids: CASSPLLGTSGTDTQYF. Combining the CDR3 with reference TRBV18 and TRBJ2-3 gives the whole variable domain NAGVMQNPRHLVRRRGQEARLRCSPMKGHSHVYWYRQLPEEGLKFMVYLQKENIIDESGMPKERFSAEFPKEGPSILRIQQVVRGDSAAYFCASSPLLGTSGTDTQYFGPGTRLTVL.

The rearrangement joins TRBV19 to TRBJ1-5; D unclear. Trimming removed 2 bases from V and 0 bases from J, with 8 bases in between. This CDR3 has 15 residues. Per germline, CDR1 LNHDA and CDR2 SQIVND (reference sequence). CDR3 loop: CASSIMPGSNQPQHF. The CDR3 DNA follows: TGTGCCAGTAGTATAATGCCGGGTAGCAATCAGCCCCAGCATTTT. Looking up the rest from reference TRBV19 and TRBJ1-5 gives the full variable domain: DGGITQSPKYLFRKEGQNVTLSCEQNLNHDAMYWYRQDPGQGLRLIYYSQIVNDFQKGDIAEGYSVSREKKESFPLTVTSAQKNPTAFYLCASSIMPGSNQPQHFGDGTRLSIL.